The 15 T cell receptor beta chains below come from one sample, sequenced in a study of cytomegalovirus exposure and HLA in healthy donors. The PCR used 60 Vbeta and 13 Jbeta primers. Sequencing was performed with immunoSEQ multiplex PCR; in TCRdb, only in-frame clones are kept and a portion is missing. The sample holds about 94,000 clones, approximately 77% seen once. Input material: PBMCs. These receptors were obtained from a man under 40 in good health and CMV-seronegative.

Here the CDR3 reads CASSYSETSIYEQYF. The CDR3 DNA reads as TGTGCCAGCAGTTACTCGGAGACTAGTATCTACGAGCAGTACTTC. The chain uses TRBV6-5 and TRBJ2-5; a weak D match, TRBD2 (6 bases). The tail of the sequence fits TRBJ2-7 better, so the J call may be wrong. Germline V gives CDR1 MNHEY, CDR2 SVGAGI. This CDR3 is built from 15 residues.

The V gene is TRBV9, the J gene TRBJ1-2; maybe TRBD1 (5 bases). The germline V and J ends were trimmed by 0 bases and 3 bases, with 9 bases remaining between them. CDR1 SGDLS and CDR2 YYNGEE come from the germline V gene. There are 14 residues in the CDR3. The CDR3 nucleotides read TGTGCCAGCAGCGTAGCTTTGACAGACTATGGCTACACCTTC. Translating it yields CASSVALTDYGYTF.

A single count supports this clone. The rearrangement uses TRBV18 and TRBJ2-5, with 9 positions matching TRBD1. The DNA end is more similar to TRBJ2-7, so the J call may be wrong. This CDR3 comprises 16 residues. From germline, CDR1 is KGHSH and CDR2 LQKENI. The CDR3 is CASSSPSGQGHYEQYF. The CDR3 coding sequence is TGTGCCAGCTCGAGCCCTTCGGGACAGGGCCACTACGAGCAGTACTTC.

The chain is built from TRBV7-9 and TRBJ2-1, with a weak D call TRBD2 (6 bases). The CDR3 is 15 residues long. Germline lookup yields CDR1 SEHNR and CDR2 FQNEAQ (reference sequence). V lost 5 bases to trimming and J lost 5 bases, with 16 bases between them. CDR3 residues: CASSRRGGGDNEQFF. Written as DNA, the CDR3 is TGTGCCAGCAGCCGTCGAGGTGGCGGGGACAATGAGCAGTTCTTC.

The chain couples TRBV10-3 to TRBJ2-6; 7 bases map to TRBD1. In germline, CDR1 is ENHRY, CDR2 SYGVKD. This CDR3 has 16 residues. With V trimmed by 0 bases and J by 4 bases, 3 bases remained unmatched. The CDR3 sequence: CAISESDRAGANVLTF. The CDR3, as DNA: TGTGCCATCAGTGAGTCCGACAGGGCAGGGGCCAACGTCCTGACTTTC.

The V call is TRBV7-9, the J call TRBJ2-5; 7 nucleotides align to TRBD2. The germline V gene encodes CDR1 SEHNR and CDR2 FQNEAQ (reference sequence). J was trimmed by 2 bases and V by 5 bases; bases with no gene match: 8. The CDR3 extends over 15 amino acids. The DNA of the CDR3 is TGTGCCAGCAGCAAGCGGGACGCTCGACAAGAGACCCAGTACTTC. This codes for CASSKRDARQETQYF.

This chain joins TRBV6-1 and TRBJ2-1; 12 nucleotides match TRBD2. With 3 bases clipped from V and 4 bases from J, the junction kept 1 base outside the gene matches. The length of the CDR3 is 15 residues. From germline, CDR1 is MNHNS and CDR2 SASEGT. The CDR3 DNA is TGTGCCAGCAGTGACGGACTAGCGGGGTACAATGAGCAGTTCTTC. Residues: CASSDGLAGYNEQFF.

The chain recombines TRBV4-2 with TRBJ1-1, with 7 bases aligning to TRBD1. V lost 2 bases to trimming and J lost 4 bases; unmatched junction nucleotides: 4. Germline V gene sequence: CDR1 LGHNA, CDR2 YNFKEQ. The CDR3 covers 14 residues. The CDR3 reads CASSQQQGSTEAFF. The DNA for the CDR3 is TGTGCCAGCAGCCAACAACAGGGGAGCACTGAAGCTTTCTTT.

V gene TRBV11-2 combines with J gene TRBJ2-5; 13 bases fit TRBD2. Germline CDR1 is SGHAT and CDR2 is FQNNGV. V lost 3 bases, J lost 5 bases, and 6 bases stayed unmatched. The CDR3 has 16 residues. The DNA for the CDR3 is TGTGCCAGCAGCTTGCCGGGACTAGCGGGATTTGAGACCCAGTACTTC. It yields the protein CASSLPGLAGFETQYF.

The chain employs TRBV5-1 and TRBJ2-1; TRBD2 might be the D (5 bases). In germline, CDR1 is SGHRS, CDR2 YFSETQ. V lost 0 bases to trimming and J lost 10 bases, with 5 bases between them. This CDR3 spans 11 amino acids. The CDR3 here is CASSLAGEQFF. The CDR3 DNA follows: TGCGCCAGCAGCTTGGCGGGAGAGCAGTTCTTC.

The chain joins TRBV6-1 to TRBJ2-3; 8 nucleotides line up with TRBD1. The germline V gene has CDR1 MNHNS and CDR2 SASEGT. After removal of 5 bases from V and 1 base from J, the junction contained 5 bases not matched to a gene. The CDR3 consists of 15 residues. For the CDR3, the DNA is TGTGCCAGCAGTCCGGACAGGGTGCGCACAGATACGCAGTATTTT. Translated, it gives CASSPDRVRTDTQYF.

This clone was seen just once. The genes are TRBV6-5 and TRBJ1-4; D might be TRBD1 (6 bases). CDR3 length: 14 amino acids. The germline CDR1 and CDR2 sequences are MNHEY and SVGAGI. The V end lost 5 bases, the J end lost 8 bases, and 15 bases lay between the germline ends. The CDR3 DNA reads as TGTGCCAGCAGTGAAACAGGGATACGAGAAAAACTGTTTTTT. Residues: CASSETGIREKLFF.

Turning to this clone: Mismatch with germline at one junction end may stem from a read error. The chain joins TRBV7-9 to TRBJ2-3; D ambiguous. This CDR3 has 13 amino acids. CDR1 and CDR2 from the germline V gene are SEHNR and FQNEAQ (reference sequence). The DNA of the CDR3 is TGTTCCAGCAGCCCACACTACACAGATACGCAGTATTTT. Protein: CSSSPHYTDTQYF.

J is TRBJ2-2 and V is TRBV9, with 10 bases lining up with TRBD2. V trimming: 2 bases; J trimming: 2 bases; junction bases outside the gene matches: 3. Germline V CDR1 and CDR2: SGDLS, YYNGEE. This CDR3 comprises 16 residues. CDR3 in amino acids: CASSVTSGENTGELFF. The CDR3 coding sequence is TGTGCCAGCAGCGTCACTAGCGGGGAAAACACCGGGGAGCTGTTTTTT.

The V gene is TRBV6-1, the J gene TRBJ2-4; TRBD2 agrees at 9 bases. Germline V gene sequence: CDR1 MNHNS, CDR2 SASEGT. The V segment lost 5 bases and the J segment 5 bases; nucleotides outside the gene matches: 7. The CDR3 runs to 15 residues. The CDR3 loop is CASSLVSGRENIQYF. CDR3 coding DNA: TGTGCCAGCAGTCTAGTTAGCGGGAGAGAAAACATTCAGTACTTC.